A few counts support the clone carrying this TCR beta chain. Its antigen is currently unknown. The data were obtained in a study of beta chain features in type 1 diabetes. Heparinised blood was drawn once per donor, averaging roughly 120 mL. Of the isolated RNA, all was reverse transcribed, and so the sequenced material was expressed TCRB transcripts. Here immunoSEQ multiplex PCR was the method, and the copy in TCRdb shows in-frame clones only, minus some. The data hold approximately 170,000 clones, with about 7.9% observed a single time. Study results and caveats: These data did not resolve whether HLA type affects TCRB rearrangement. TCRB CDR3 length was moderately but significantly reduced in all four CD4+ subsets of Type 1 diabetes patients.

V dropped 5 bases and J dropped 4 bases, with 19 bases sitting between them. This CDR3 comprises 16 residues. Germline V lookup: CDR1 KGHSH, CDR2 LQKENI. J is TRBJ2-3 and V is TRBV18, with a weak D call TRBD1 (6 bases). Sequenced material: central memory CD4+ T cells from blood. This TCR was sampled from a man younger than 30 with type 1 diabetes. The DNA of the CDR3 is TGTGCCAGCTCATCCCGTAACAGGGCTGGGGCAGATACGCAGTATTTT. Translated, it gives CASSSRNRAGADTQYF. Full variable domain (remainder filled in from reference TRBV18 and TRBJ2-3): NAGVMQNPRHLVRRRGQEARLRCSPMKGHSHVYWYRQLPEEGLKFMVYLQKENIIDESGMPKERFSAEFPKEGPSILRIQQVVRGDSAAYFCASSSRNRAGADTQYFGPGTRLTVL.